This is a list of T cell receptor beta chains from one sample in a study of cytomegalovirus exposure and HLA in healthy donors. TCRdb keeps only in-frame clones here, not all; method: immunoSEQ multiplex PCR. The repertoire holds approximately 110,000 clones, with around 15% as singletons. Sequenced input: PBMCs. These receptors were obtained from a female donor in good health and CMV-seronegative. The CDR3 runs from the conserved cysteine through the conserved F or W. The order of the fields is V gene, J gene, D gene, clone size, CDR3 protein, CDR3 DNA. D genes are given only for firm matches. Rows give clone size only sometimes, using once, few, many, or a class for an expanded clone.

TRBV2	TRBJ2-7	.	.	CASSETDYEQYF	TGTGCCAGCAGCGAGACAGATTACGAGCAGTACTTC
TRBV15	TRBJ2-6	.	few	CATSRGAGAGANVLTF	TGTGCCACCAGCAGAGGAGCAGGGGCCGGGGCCAACGTCCTGACTTTC
TRBV19	TRBJ2-7	TRBD1	few	CASSIGSPGTGVEDEQYF	TGTGCCAGTAGTATAGGCTCCCCGGGGACAGGGGTGGAGGACGAGCAGTACTTC
TRBV7-9	TRBJ1-5	.	.	CASSQDGESQPQHF	TGTGCCAGCAGCCAAGACGGGGAAAGTCAGCCCCAGCATTTT
TRBV6-6	TRBJ1-1	.	few	CASRTQGGEAFF	TGTGCCAGCAGGACACAGGGAGGGGAAGCTTTCTTT
TRBV6-5	TRBJ1-6	.	.	CASSLQGSSYNSPLHF	TGTGCCAGCAGTTTACAGGGAAGCTCCTATAATTCACCCCTCCACTTT
TRBV7-8	TRBJ2-3	.	.	CASSLGGGDTDTQYF	TGTGCCAGCAGCTTAGGTGGCGGGGACACAGATACGCAGTATTTT
TRBV4-2	TRBJ2-7	TRBD2	.	CASSQSEYREAHEQYF	TGTGCCAGCAGCCAAAGTGAATACCGGGAGGCCCACGAGCAGTACTTC
TRBV19	TRBJ2-7	TRBD1	few	CASSPFAGTAYEQYF	TGTGCCAGTAGTCCCTTCGCAGGGACAGCCTACGAGCAGTACTTC
TRBV30	TRBJ1-2	TRBD1	few	CAWSVGTGGAVYTF	TGTGCCTGGAGTGTTGGGACAGGGGGGGCTGTCTACACCTTC
TRBV6-4	TRBJ1-1	.	.	CASSTMNTEAFF	TGTGCCAGCAGTACAATGAACACTGAAGCTTTCTTT
TRBV9	TRBJ2-3	.	few	CASSVVGGGTDTQYF	TGTGCCAGCAGCGTAGTGGGCGGGGGCACAGATACGCAGTATTTT
TRBV5-8	TRBJ2-3	.	many	CASSDDKSSTDTQYF	TGTGCCAGCAGCGACGACAAGTCTAGCACAGATACGCAGTATTTT
TRBV7-9	TRBJ1-3	.	.	CASTNLDRTTIYF	TGTGCCAGCACCAATTTAGACAGAACGACCATATATTTT
TRBV18	TRBJ2-1	TRBD1	.	CASSVSRGQGGGEQFF	TGTGCCAGCTCCGTATCAAGGGGACAGGGAGGCGGTGAGCAGTTCTTC
TRBV7-2	TRBJ2-2	.	.	CASRPQGGANTGELFF	TGTGCCAGCAGGCCACAGGGCGGAGCGAACACCGGGGAGCTGTTTTTT
TRBV10-3	TRBJ2-3	.	.	CAIGGTDTQYF	TGTGCCATCGGAGGCACAGATACGCAGTATTTT
TRBV7-2	TRBJ2-7	.	.	CASSFEGGGGSEQYF	TGTGCCAGCAGCTTCGAGGGCGGAGGAGGGTCCGAGCAGTACTTC
TRBV28	TRBJ2-7	.	.	CASRPVASGYEQYF	TGTGCCAGCAGGCCGGTGGCGTCGGGCTACGAGCAGTACTTC
TRBV5-4	TRBJ2-1	TRBD2	few	CASSLYVGTSATNEQFF	TGTGCCAGCAGCTTGTATGTAGGGACTAGCGCAACCAATGAGCAGTTCTTC
TRBV19	TRBJ1-4	.	.	CASSHNADEKLFF	TGTGCCAGTAGCCATAACGCGGATGAAAAACTGTTTTTT
TRBV9	TRBJ2-1	TRBD2	few	CASSAISGGPGNEQFF	TGTGCCAGCAGCGCGATTAGCGGGGGGCCGGGGAATGAGCAGTTCTTC
TRBV30	TRBJ1-2	.	few	CAWSVTGVLYGYTF	TGTGCCTGGAGTGTAACAGGTGTTCTATATGGCTACACCTTC
TRBV19	TRBJ2-2	TRBD1	.	CASTFRRGQANTGELFF	TGTGCCAGTACTTTTCGTAGGGGGCAGGCGAACACCGGGGAGCTGTTTTTT
TRBV4-3	TRBJ2-1	TRBD1	.	CASSQGQISYNEQFF	TGCGCCAGCAGCCAGGGACAGATCTCCTACAATGAGCAGTTCTTC
TRBV9	TRBJ1-1	TRBD1	few	CASSPQVGRGWNTEAFF	TGTGCCAGCAGCCCCCAGGTGGGCAGGGGGTGGAACACTGAAGCTTTCTTT
TRBV5-4	TRBJ1-2	TRBD1	few	CASSAKTGGYGYTF	TGTGCCAGCAGCGCGAAGACAGGGGGCTATGGCTACACCTTC
TRBV2	TRBJ1-4	.	.	CASSISTVANEKLFF	TGTGCCAGCAGTATATCGACAGTTGCGAATGAAAAACTGTTTTTT
TRBV5-6	TRBJ2-7	TRBD2	.	CASSLWLAGYEQYF	TGTGCCAGCAGCTTGTGGCTAGCGGGGTACGAGCAGTACTTC
TRBV25-1	TRBJ1-2	.	few	CASQQGDYGYTF	TGTGCCAGCCAACAGGGAGACTATGGCTACACCTTC
TRBV4-3	TRBJ2-3	TRBD2	.	CASSPSWGGSTDTQYF	TGCGCCAGCAGCCCGTCCTGGGGGGGAAGCACAGATACGCAGTATTTT
TRBV7-9	TRBJ2-7	TRBD1	few	CASSFPSGTGHYEQYF	TGTGCCAGCAGCTTCCCCTCCGGGACAGGGCACTACGAGCAGTACTTC
TRBV5-1	TRBJ2-7	TRBD2	few	CASANGRATSGRRYEQYF	TGCGCCAGCGCTAATGGGAGGGCTACTAGCGGGAGAAGGTACGAGCAGTACTTC
TRBV7-9	TRBJ2-3	TRBD1	.	CASSLGFGTGTPTDTQYF	TGTGCCAGCAGCTTAGGTTTCGGGACAGGTACACCCACAGATACGCAGTATTTT
TRBV7-2	TRBJ1-2	TRBD1	few	CASSLDQGARVGYTF	TGTGCCAGCAGCTTAGACCAGGGGGCGAGGGTTGGCTACACCTTC
TRBV25-1	TRBJ2-1	.	.	CASSVEGGGSYNEQFF	TGTGCCAGCAGTGTCGAAGGGGGAGGGTCCTACAATGAGCAGTTCTTC
TRBV6-1	TRBJ2-7	.	few	CASSEISYEQYF	TGTGCCAGCAGTGAAATATCCTACGAGCAGTACTTC
TRBV5-1	TRBJ2-7	TRBD1	.	CASSEQGAREQYF	TGCGCCAGCAGCGAACAGGGGGCTCGGGAGCAGTACTTC
TRBV2	TRBJ2-1	TRBD2	.	CASSASSGSFYNEQFF	TGTGCCAGCAGTGCTAGCAGCGGGAGTTTCTACAATGAGCAGTTCTTC